These 4 T cell receptor beta chains were all obtained from the same sample, sequenced in a study of early T cells in non-severe SARS-CoV-2 infection. TCRdb called the 5' RACE reads again in MiXCR, with one record for every CDR3 protein. The repertoire has around 53,000 distinct CDR3 sequences, 8.5% to 10% of them found once; the top ten carry about 7.7%. The specimen was whole blood. The receptors here all came from an adult who was a healthcare worker with PCR-confirmed SARS-CoV-2 infection or an uninfected control (not recorded which).

V gene TRBV12-3 or TRBV12-4 combines with J gene TRBJ2-3; D call uncertain. This CDR3 comprises 15 residues. The ends were cut back, 3 bases at V and 1 base at J, with 11 bases in the middle. The DNA of the CDR3 is TGTGCCAGCAGTTTGGGCCAGATCCGCACAGATACGCAGTATTTT. Amino acids: CASSLGQIRTDTQYF.

Ten or more counts support this clonotype. V gene TRBV20-1 combines with J gene TRBJ2-4, with D perhaps given as TRBD1 or TRBD2 (5 bases each). The CDR3 has 15 amino acids. Germline V CDR1 and CDR2: DFQATT, SNEGSKA (reference sequence). With 3 bases removed from V and 1 base from J, the gap between germline ends came to 13 bases. CDR3 coding DNA: TGCAGTGCTAGTTGGACAAGGAGGGCCAAAAACATTCAGTACTTC. Its protein is CSASWTRRAKNIQYF.

This clonotype has at least ten counts. The V call is TRBV7-8, the J call TRBJ1-2; D gene unclear. V was shortened by 0 bases and J by 4 bases, with 15 bases between the two germline ends. The germline V gene encodes CDR1 SGHVS and CDR2 FQNEAQ. The CDR3 has 16 amino acids. The CDR3 DNA reads as TGTGCCAGCAGCTTAGCGAACGGAGCGGTAACCTATGGCTACACCTTC. This gives the protein CASSLANGAVTYGYTF.

This clonotype came up many times. CDR3 sequence (DNA): TGTGCCAGCAGTGAAGCGCGCGGCCCGCAAGAGACCCAGTACTTC. It specifies CASSEARGPQETQYF. This sequence joins TRBV6-1 and TRBJ2-5; no clear D gene. Per the germline V gene, CDR1 is MNHNS and CDR2 is SASEGT. The CDR3 has 15 residues. V lost 0 bases and J 2 bases, leaving 10 bases between the germline ends.